This T cell receptor (beta chain) originates from a study of shared clonotypes between healthy human individuals. Study-wide findings and caveats: Approximately 5.1% was the fraction of naive CD4 clonotypes found shared across several donors. A limitation of the genetic and exposure-history diversity represented arose from few donors.

The donors were adults (healthy and HIV-negative) with no recent acute infections or vaccinations. Notes on this clone: The antigen is undetermined. Distinct nucleotide sequences in the sample also encode this CDR3.

This CDR3 has 12 amino acids. Trimming removed 3 bases at V and 6 bases at J, with 9 bases between. The germline CDR1 and CDR2 sequences are MDHEN and SYDVKM. Clones were read by immunoSEQ multiplex PCR, and TCRdb kept only the in-frame ones, dropping some. The top ten hold 1.4% to 1.5% of the sample, which has under 1,100,000 clones, about 76% seen once. The receptor's source is a man in his late teens or twenties in good health. The rearrangement links TRBV28 to TRBJ2-7; no definite D call. Material: memory CD4+ T cells sorted from blood. Regarding subset: CD45RA-negative fraction. The CDR3 DNA reads TGTGCCAGCAGTTTGCGGCAGAGCGAGCAGTACTTC. Translating gives CASSLRQSEQYF. Full variable domain (outside the CDR3, taken from reference TRBV28 and TRBJ2-7): DVKVTQSSRYLVKRTGEKVFLECVQDMDHENMFWYRQDPGLGLRLIYFSYDVKMKEKGDIPEGYSVSREKKERFSLILESASTNQTSMYLCASSLRQSEQYFGPGTRLTVT.